The 2 T cell receptor beta chains listed next were all sequenced from one sample in a study of cytomegalovirus exposure and HLA in healthy donors. The PCR made use of 60 Vbeta and 13 Jbeta primers. TCRdb keeps only in-frame clones here, not all; method: immunoSEQ multiplex PCR. The data contain about 130,000 clones, roughly 80% of them seen just once; the ten biggest clones take up roughly 1.1%. The specimen was PBMCs. Source of these receptors: a boy younger than 18 in good health and CMV-seronegative.

This clone showed up just once. This chain connects TRBV4-3 to TRBJ1-1; TRBD1 is a possible D gene (6 bases). CDR1 and CDR2 from the germline V gene are LGHNA and YSLEER. Trimming removed 1 base from V and 1 base from J, with 10 bases in between. The CDR3 has 15 residues. CDR3: CASSQGTGWNTEAFF. The CDR3 nucleotides are TGCGCCAGCAGCCAAGGAACAGGGTGGAACACTGAAGCTTTCTTT.

The rearrangement links TRBV5-1 to TRBJ2-3, with 12 bases aligning to TRBD2. Germline CDR1 and CDR2: SGHRS and YFSETQ. V shed 0 bases and J 6 bases; nucleotides not matched to a gene: 23. The CDR3 sequence is 22 residues long. CDR3 protein: CASSLDPPSPLLAGGPWDTQYF. CDR3 sequence (DNA): TGCGCCAGCAGCTTGGACCCCCCCTCCCCGCTTCTAGCGGGAGGGCCTTGGGATACGCAGTATTTT.